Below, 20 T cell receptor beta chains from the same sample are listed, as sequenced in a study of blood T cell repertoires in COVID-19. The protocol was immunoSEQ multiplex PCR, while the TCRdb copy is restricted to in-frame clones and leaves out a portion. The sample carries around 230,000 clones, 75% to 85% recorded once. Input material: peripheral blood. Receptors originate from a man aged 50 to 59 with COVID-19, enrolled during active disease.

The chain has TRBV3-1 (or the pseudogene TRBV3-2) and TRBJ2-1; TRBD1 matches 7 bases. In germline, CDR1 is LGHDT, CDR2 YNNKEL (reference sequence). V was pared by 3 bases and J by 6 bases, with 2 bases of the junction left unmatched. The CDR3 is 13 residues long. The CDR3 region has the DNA TGTGCCAGCAGCCACGGACAGGTCAATGAGCAGTTCTTC. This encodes CASSHGQVNEQFF.

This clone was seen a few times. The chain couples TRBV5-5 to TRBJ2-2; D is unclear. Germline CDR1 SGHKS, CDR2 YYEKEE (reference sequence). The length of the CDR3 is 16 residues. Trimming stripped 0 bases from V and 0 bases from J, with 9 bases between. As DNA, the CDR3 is TGTGCCAGCAGCTTGGGGGTGAGGCCGAACACCGGGGAGCTGTTTTTT. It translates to CASSLGVRPNTGELFF.

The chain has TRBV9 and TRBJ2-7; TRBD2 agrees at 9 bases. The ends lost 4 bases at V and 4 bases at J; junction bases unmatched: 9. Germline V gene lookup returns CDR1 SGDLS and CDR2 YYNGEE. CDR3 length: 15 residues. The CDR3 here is CASSSSPGLAYEQYF. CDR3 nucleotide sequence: TGTGCCAGCAGCTCCTCCCCCGGACTAGCGTACGAGCAGTACTTC.

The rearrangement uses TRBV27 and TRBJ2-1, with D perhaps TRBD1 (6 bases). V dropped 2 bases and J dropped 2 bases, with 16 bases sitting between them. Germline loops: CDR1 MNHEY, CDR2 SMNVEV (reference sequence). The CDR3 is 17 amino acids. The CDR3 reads CASSLGPQGLAYNEQFF. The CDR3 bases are TGTGCCAGCAGTTTAGGTCCGCAGGGGTTAGCCTACAATGAGCAGTTCTTC.

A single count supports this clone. In DNA form, the CDR3 reads TGTGCCAGCAGCCCTTGGGCTAGGACAGATTACACAGATACGCAGTATTTT. It yields the protein CASSPWARTDYTDTQYF. The chain employs TRBV9 and TRBJ2-3; tentatively, D is TRBD1 (6 bases). The CDR3 has 17 amino acids. V was cut by 4 bases and J by 2 bases, with 20 bases left in between. The germline CDR1 and CDR2 sequences are SGDLS and YYNGEE.

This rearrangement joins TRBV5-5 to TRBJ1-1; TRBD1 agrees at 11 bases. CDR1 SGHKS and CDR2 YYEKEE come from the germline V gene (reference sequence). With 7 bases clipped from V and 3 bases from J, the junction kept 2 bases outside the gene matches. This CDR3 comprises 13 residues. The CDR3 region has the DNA TGTGCCAGCCTGGGACAGGGGGACACTGAAGCTTTCTTT. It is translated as CASLGQGDTEAFF.

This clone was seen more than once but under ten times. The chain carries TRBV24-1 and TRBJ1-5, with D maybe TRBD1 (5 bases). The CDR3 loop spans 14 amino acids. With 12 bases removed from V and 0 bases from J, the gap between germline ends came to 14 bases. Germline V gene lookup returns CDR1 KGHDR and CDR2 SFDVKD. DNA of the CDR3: TGTGCCTCCCCGACAGAAAATAGCAATCAGCCCCAGCATTTT. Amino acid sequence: CASPTENSNQPQHF.

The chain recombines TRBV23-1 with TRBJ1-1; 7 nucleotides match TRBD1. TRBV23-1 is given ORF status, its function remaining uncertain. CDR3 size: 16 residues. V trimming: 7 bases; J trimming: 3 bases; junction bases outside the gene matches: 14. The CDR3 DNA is TGCGCCAGCAATCCCCTTCGTTGGGACAGTCACACTGAAGCTTTCTTT. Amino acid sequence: CASNPLRWDSHTEAFF.

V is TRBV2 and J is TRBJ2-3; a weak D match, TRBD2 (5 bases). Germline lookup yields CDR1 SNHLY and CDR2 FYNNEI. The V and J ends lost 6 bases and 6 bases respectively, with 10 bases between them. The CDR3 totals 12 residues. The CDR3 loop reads CASRGAGDTQYF. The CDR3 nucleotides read TGTGCCAGCAGGGGAGCCGGGGATACGCAGTATTTT.

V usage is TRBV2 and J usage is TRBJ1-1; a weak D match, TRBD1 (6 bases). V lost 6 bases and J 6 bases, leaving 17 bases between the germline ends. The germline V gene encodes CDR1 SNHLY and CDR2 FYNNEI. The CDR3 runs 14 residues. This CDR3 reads CASRGTIRLPEAFF. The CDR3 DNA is TGTGCCAGCAGGGGGACAATTCGGCTCCCTGAAGCTTTCTTT.

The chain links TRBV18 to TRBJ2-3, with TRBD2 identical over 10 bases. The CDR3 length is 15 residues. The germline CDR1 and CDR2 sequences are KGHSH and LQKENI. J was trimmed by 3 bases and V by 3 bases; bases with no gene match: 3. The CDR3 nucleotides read TGTGCCAGCTCACCCCTAGCGGGGGTTACAGATACGCAGTATTTT. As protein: CASSPLAGVTDTQYF.

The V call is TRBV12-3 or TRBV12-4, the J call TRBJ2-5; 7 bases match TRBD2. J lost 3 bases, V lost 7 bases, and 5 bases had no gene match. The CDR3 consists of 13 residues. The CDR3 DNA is TGTGCCAGCACCCGAGCGGGGAAAGAGACCCAGTACTTC. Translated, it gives CASTRAGKETQYF.

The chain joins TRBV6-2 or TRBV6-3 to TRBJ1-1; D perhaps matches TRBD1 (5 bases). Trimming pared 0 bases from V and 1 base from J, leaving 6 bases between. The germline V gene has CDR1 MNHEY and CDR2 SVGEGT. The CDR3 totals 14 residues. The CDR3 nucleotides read TGTGCCAGCAGTTACTCAGGGGCGAACACTGAAGCTTTCTTT. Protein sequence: CASSYSGANTEAFF.

The CDR3 DNA reads TGTGCCAGCAGCTTGCGGGGGTACAATGAGCAGTTCTTC. Protein sequence: CASSLRGYNEQFF. This chain links TRBV7-2 with TRBJ2-1; 7 bases are shared with TRBD2. CDR3 length: 13 residues. Germline CDR1 reads SGHTA; CDR2 reads FQGNSA. After removal of 3 bases from V and 4 bases from J, the junction contained 0 bases not matched to a gene.

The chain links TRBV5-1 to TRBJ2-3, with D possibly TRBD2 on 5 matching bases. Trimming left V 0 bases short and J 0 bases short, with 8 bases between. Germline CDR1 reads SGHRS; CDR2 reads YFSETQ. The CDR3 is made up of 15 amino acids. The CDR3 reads CASSLGRTSTDTQYF. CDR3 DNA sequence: TGCGCCAGCAGCTTGGGACGGACTAGCACAGATACGCAGTATTTT.

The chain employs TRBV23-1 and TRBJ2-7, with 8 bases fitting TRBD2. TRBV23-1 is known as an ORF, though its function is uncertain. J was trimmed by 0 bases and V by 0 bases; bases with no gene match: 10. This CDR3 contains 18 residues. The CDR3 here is CASSQSRFGGGSSYEQYF. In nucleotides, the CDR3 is TGCGCCAGCAGTCAATCGCGTTTCGGGGGGGGGTCCTCCTACGAGCAGTACTTC.

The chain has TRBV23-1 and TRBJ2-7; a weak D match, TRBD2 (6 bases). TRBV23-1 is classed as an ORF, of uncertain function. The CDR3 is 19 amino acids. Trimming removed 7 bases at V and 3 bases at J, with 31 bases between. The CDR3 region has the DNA TGCGCCAGCACTCTCAATCCGTGTGTGGCGGGACCCCTTATCTACGAGCAGTACTTC. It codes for CASTLNPCVAGPLIYEQYF.

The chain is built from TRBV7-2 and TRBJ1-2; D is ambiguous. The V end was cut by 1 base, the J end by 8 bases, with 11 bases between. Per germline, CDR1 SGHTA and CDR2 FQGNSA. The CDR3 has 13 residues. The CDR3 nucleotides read TGTGCCAGCAGCTTAGGTAACGCGGGCGGCTACACCTTC. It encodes CASSLGNAGGYTF.

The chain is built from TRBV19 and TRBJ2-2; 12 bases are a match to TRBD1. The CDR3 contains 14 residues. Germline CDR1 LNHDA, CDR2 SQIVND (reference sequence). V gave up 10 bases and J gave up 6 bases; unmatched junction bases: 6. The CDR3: CATLRDRGPGELFF. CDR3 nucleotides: TGTGCCACCTTACGGGACAGGGGGCCCGGGGAGCTGTTTTTT.

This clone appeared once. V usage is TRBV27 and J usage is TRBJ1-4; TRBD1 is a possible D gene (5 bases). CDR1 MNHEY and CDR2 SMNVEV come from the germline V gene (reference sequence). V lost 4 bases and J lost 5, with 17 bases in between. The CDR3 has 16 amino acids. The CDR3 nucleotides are TGTGCCAGCAGTTCCCCCCGTACAGGCGAGAATGAAAAACTGTTTTTT. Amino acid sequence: CASSSPRTGENEKLFF.